One sample yielded the 25 T cell receptor beta chains listed below, sequenced in a study of tumor and adjacent non-tumor tissue in lung cancer (dated by TCRdb to about 2018). RNA was isolated from bulk, unsorted tissue, and RNA quality was assessed with a NanoDrop ND-1000 and an Agilent 2100. For the normal lung samples, distant non-tumor tissue was collected more than 3 cm away from the tumor edge. The library was obtained by multiplex PCR. The data were produced on an Illumina HiSeq 2500. TCRbeta libraries were constructed through three rounds of nested PCR with primers (Table S4) according to protocols modified from ARM-PCR. TCRdb took the public reads, trimmed them with fastp at Q25, ran MiXCR for clone calling and kept in-frame beta chains. Identical CDR3 protein sequences are pooled into one entry, listed with their most common genes and DNA. This sample has about 44,000 distinct CDR3 sequences in its table, and 64% of those were observed once. In total, the top ten clones hold 30% of the sample.

Sequenced material: distant non-tumor lung tissue. These receptors all stem from a woman in her sixties or seventies with non-small cell lung cancer.

With regard to this clonotype: The junction departs from germline at one end; a sequencing error may be responsible. The gene calls are TRBV6-5 and TRBJ2-1; 12 nucleotides align to TRBD1. Germline V gene sequence: CDR1 MNHEY, CDR2 SVGAGI. CDR3 length: 15 amino acids. Written as DNA, the CDR3 is TGTGCCAGCACAGGGACAGGGGGCGGTTACAATGAACAGTTCTTC. Its protein product is CASTGTGGGYNEQFF.

A note on this clonotype: Germline and junction disagree at one end, which may indicate a read error. This chain joins TRBV11-1 and TRBJ2-3, with 8 bases lining up with TRBD1. Looked up from germline, CDR1 is SGHAT and CDR2 is FQDESV (reference sequence). This CDR3 has 14 amino acids. The CDR3 DNA reads TGTGTCAGCATCTTGGACAGGGAGGCAGATACACAGTATTTT. Amino acid sequence: CVSILDREADTQYF.

This clonotype turned up a few times. Since a much larger clone is just one base distant, this may be a read error. This chain uses TRBV7-9 with TRBJ2-7; D remains unclear. Germline CDR1 is SEHNR and CDR2 is FQNEAQ (reference sequence). The CDR3 contains 15 residues. V was shortened by 4 bases and J by 2 bases, with 15 bases between the two germline ends. The CDR3 region has the DNA TGTGCCAGCAGCTATTCATGGTCGCGGACCTACGAGCAGTACTTC. This encodes CASSYSWSRTYEQYF.

Concerning this clonotype: One end of the junction does not line up with germline, which may come from a read error. The rearrangement links TRBV29-1 to TRBJ2-1; D not certain. The CDR3 spans 14 residues. Germline V gene lookup returns CDR1 SQVTM and CDR2 ANQGSEA. This chain's CDR3 is CSVEPRFTYNEQLF. The DNA of the CDR3 is TGCAGCGTCGAACCCCGTTTTACCTACAATGAGCAGCTCTTC.

The CDR3 is CTNSDRASGSSTDTQYF. CDR3 in DNA: TGCACCAACAGTGACCGGGCTAGTGGGAGTAGCACAGATACGCAGTATTTT. This chain joins TRBV10-1 and TRBJ2-3, with D maybe TRBD2 (5 bases). The CDR3 contains 17 residues. Looked up from germline, CDR1 is WNHNN and CDR2 is SYGVQD (reference sequence).

As to this clonotype: The final CDR3 position lacks the conserved phenylalanine or tryptophan, pointing to a likely read error. This chain uses TRBV11-3 with TRBJ2-2; 8 bases are shared with TRBD1. Germline trimming cut 9 bases from V and 5 bases from J; bases unmatched to any gene: 11. Germline lookup yields CDR1 SGHNT and CDR2 YENEEA. The CDR3 is 15 residues long. The CDR3 loop reads CASSSVTGGTGELFC. The CDR3 DNA follows: TGTGCCAGTAGTTCCGTTACAGGGGGGACCGGGGAGCTGTTTTGT.

The sample holds a few counts of this clonotype. One end of the junction does not line up with germline, which may come from a read error. The CDR3 nucleotides are TGTGCTAGCAGGAAGACAGTTTCTAGCACAGATACGCGGTATTTT. Translating gives CASRKTVSSTDTRYF. The chain links TRBV5-5 to TRBJ2-3, with D possibly being TRBD1 or TRBD2 (5 bases each). CDR1 is SGHKS and CDR2 is YYEKEE in the germline V gene (reference sequence). The CDR3 extends over 15 amino acids.

Of note for this clonotype: A much more abundant neighbour one base away suggests this may be a read error. The chain links TRBV5-1 to TRBJ2-3, with D perhaps matching TRBD2 (6 bases). The CDR3 spans 13 residues. Germline CDR1 SGHRS, CDR2 YFSETQ. The CDR3 is CASSLGPGDTQCF. CDR3 DNA sequence: TGCGCCAGCAGCTTGGGCCCGGGAGATACGCAGTGTTTT.

A word on this clonotype: Germline and junction disagree at one end, which may indicate a read error. The chain recombines TRBV20-1 with TRBJ1-2; 11 nucleotides agree with TRBD1. The germline V gene encodes CDR1 DFQATT and CDR2 SNEGSKA (reference sequence). This CDR3 comprises 16 residues. As DNA, the CDR3 is TGTGGTGACCTGGCCCGGACAGGGGGCTTCTACTATGGCTACACCTTC. This codes for CGDLARTGGFYYGYTF.

This sequence joins TRBV7-9 and TRBJ1-6; D not certain. CDR3 length equals 13 residues. V lost 4 bases to trimming and J lost 14 bases, with 15 bases between them. Per the germline V gene, CDR1 is SEHNR and CDR2 is FQNEAQ (reference sequence). Here the CDR3 DNA reads TGTGCCAGCAGCTCAGCGAGGGAGTCATCCCTCCACTTT. Translating it yields CASSSARESSLHF.

As regards this clonotype: This could be a read error, since a much larger clone is one nucleotide away. The conserved phenylalanine or tryptophan normally closing the CDR3 is absent here, so this likely arose from a read error. The V and J genes are TRBV5-4 and TRBJ2-1, with 11 bases fitting TRBD2. The CDR3 is 15 residues long. J lost 3 bases, V lost 7 bases, and 6 bases had no gene match. Per germline, CDR1 SGHNT and CDR2 YYREEE (reference sequence). The CDR3 nucleotides read TGTGCCAGCGCCCTCGGGACTAGCGGCTACAATGAGCAGTTCCTC. Protein: CASALGTSGYNEQFL.

About this clonotype: At one end, the junction sequence differs from germline, possibly due to a read error. V gene TRBV6-5 combines with J gene TRBJ1-6, with 8 bases matching TRBD1. The CDR3 has 14 residues. CDR1 and CDR2 from the germline V gene are MNHEY and SVGAGI. CDR3 in DNA: TGTGCCAGAGGCCTGGGACAGGAAAATTCAGCCCTCCACTTT. This sequence encodes CARGLGQENSALHF.

A note on this clonotype: An end of the junction does not agree with germline; a read error may underlie this. This chain links TRBV11-2 with TRBJ2-1; 9 bases are a match to TRBD2. CDR3 length equals 16 residues. The germline gives CDR1 SGHAT, CDR2 FQNNGV. The CDR3 protein is CASSLVLAGRLNEQSF. The DNA of the CDR3 is TGTGCCAGCAGCTTAGTTCTAGCGGGGCGCCTAAATGAGCAGTCCTTC.

Turning to this clonotype: Without the conserved terminal phenylalanine or tryptophan, this CDR3 likely stems from a read error. This chain joins TRBV5-1 and TRBJ2-7; possible D gene TRBD2, 6 bases. The CDR3 runs 15 residues. Trimming removed 0 bases at V and 3 bases at J, with 13 bases between. Looked up from germline, CDR1 is SGHRS and CDR2 is YFSETQ. CDR3 amino acids: CASSLAGGAFYEQYL. CDR3 nucleotide sequence: TGCGCCAGCAGCTTGGCCGGAGGGGCTTTCTACGAGCAGTACCTC.

Worth noting for this clonotype: The conserved final phenylalanine or tryptophan is absent from the CDR3, which likely points to a read error. The chain uses TRBV5-4 and TRBJ2-5; perhaps TRBD2 as D (5 bases). The length of the CDR3 is 13 residues. The V and J ends lost 4 bases and 4 bases respectively, with 11 bases between them. Germline lookup yields CDR1 SGHNT and CDR2 YYREEE (reference sequence). CDR3 DNA: TGTGCCAGCAGCGTGACTAACGGAGAGACCCAGTACTCC. Translated, it gives CASSVTNGETQYS.

This clonotype was observed at least ten times. The chain has TRBV10-2 and TRBJ2-7; TRBD2 matches 7 bases. V was pared by 4 bases and J by 0 bases, with 6 bases of the junction left unmatched. Germline assignment: CDR1 WSHSY and CDR2 SAAADI. The CDR3 totals 15 residues. The CDR3 DNA follows: TGCGCCAGCAGTGTGAGCGGGATAAGCTCCTACGAGCAGTACTTC. It codes for CASSVSGISSYEQYF.

With regard to this clonotype: The junction departs from germline at one end; a sequencing error may be responsible. This rearrangement joins TRBV6-1 to TRBJ2-3; 11 positions match TRBD2. CDR1 is MNHNS, CDR2 SASEGT, per germline. The CDR3 loop spans 16 amino acids. This CDR3 reads CASNEVLAGGTDTQYF. The CDR3 region has the DNA TGTGCCAGCAATGAAGTACTAGCGGGAGGCACAGATACGCAGTATTTT.

This clonotype was observed many times. The J gene is TRBJ2-3, the V gene TRBV20-1; 7 nucleotides align to TRBD2. The CDR3 contains 15 residues. The J segment lost 5 bases and the V segment lost 0 bases, leaving 8 bases of the junction unmatched. Looked up from germline, CDR1 is DFQATT and CDR2 is SNEGSKA (reference sequence). The CDR3: CSARDLAGAGDTQYF. As DNA, the CDR3 is TGCAGTGCTAGAGATCTGGCGGGAGCTGGAGATACGCAGTATTTT.

To note about this clonotype: The germline gene is not matched at one end of the junction; a read error may be the cause. The CDR3 sequence is CANSHQRGNYGYTF. The DNA of the CDR3 is TGTGCCAACAGTCACCAGAGAGGGAACTATGGCTACACCTTC. The V and J genes are TRBV6-5 and TRBJ1-2, with D unclear. CDR3 length: 14 amino acids. Per the germline V gene, CDR1 is MNHEY and CDR2 is SVGAGI.

V gene TRBV11-2 combines with J gene TRBJ2-1; a possible D gene is TRBD2 (5 bases). V gave up 5 bases and J gave up 7 bases, with 18 bases separating them. This CDR3 spans 15 amino acids. CDR1 is SGHAT and CDR2 is FQNNGV in the germline V gene. CDR3 sequence: CASSPEDRRNNEQFF. CDR3 nucleotide sequence: TGTGCCAGCAGCCCCGAAGATAGGAGGAATAATGAGCAGTTCTTC.

Remarks on this clonotype: This CDR3 is missing its conserved last phenylalanine or tryptophan, likely due to a read error. The chain uses TRBV20-1 and TRBJ2-7; 7 bases map to TRBD2. Trimming removed 3 bases from V and 1 base from J; junction bases left unmatched: 6. The CDR3 loop spans 14 amino acids. Per germline, CDR1 DFQATT and CDR2 SNEGSKA (reference sequence). Written as DNA, the CDR3 is TGCAGTGCTAGTCTGGCGGGAGAATCCTACGAGCAGTACTTG. It encodes CSASLAGESYEQYL.

To note about this clonotype: At one of its ends the junction is not consistent with the germline gene, which may arise from a read error. The chain carries TRBV5-6 and TRBJ2-2; D is perhaps TRBD1 (5 bases). CDR1 and CDR2 (germline): SGHDT, YYEEEE. The CDR3 consists of 16 residues. CDR3 sequence reads: CASSSSDSANTGELFF. The CDR3 nucleotides are TGTGCTAGCAGCTCCTCAGACAGCGCGAACACCGGGGAGCTGTTTTTT.

This clonotype was recorded many times. The V call is TRBV9, the J call TRBJ2-5, with D perhaps being TRBD1 or TRBD2 (6 bases each). Deletions cut 0 bases from V and 4 bases from J, with 16 bases between. Germline CDR1 is SGDLS and CDR2 is YYNGEE. The CDR3 is 16 amino acids. The CDR3 here is CASSVARDTGGETQYF. The CDR3 nucleotides read TGTGCCAGCAGCGTAGCTAGGGACACCGGGGGAGAGACCCAGTACTTC.

Notes on this clonotype: Just one base apart from a much larger clone, this may be a read error. This sequence joins TRBV21-1 and TRBJ1-2. TRBV21-1 is reported as a pseudogene. This CDR3 is 14 amino acids long. CDR3 loop: CASSKFSEDKGYTF. The CDR3, as DNA: TGTGCCAGCAGCAAATTTTCAGAGGATAAAGGCTACACCTTC.

The sample holds many counts of this clonotype. This chain joins TRBV20-1 and TRBJ2-5, with D possibly being TRBD2 (5 bases). This CDR3 is built from 14 residues. Germline V lookup: CDR1 DFQATT, CDR2 SNEGSKA (reference sequence). Trimming left V 5 bases short and J 4 bases short, with 17 bases between. The CDR3, as DNA: TGCAGTGCTCCAGAGTCTCGTCGGGGAGAGACCCAGTACTTC. Protein: CSAPESRRGETQYF.